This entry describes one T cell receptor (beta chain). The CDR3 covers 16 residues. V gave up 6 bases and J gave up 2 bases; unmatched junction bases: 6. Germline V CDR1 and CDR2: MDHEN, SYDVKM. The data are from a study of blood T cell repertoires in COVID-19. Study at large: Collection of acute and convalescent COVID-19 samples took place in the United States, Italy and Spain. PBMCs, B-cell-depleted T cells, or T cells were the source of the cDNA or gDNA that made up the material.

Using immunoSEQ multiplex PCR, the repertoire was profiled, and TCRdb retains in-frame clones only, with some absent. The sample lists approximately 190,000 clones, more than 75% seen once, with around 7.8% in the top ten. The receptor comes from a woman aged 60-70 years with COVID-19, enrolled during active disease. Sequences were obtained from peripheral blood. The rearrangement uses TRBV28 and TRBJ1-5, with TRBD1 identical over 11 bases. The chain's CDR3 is CASSWDRGGGNQPQHF. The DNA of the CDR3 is TGTGCCAGCAGCTGGGACAGGGGGGGTGGCAATCAGCCCCAGCATTTT.